Listed below are T cell receptor beta chains from one sample, sequenced in a study of OX40 agonist ivuxolimab in advanced cancers. Measured with immunoSEQ multiplex PCR; TCRdb has only the in-frame clones, and not every one. The table has tens of thousands of clones, approximately 86% seen once. Here the sequenced sample was CD4+ or CD8+ T cells sorted from blood, taken in a trial of the OX40 agonist ivuxolimab. These TCRs come from an adult with an advanced solid tumor such as melanoma, head and neck, liver or kidney cancer. CDR3s include the opening cysteine and the closing phenylalanine or tryptophan. The D gene is left open where the match is weak. Not all rows give a size; the values are once, few, many and, for expanded clones, a class.

>TRBV7-8|-|TRBJ2-5|TRBD2
CASSPQLQGLAYQETQYF
TGTGCCAGCAGCCCCCAATTGCAGGGACTAGCGTACCAAGAGACCCAGTACTTC
>TRBV28|-|TRBJ1-1|-
CASSLGARGTEAFF
TGTGCCAGCAGTTTGGGGGCCCGGGGGACTGAAGCTTTCTTT
>TRBV7-2|-|TRBJ1-2|TRBD1
CASSRTAGGGYGYTF
TGTGCCAGCAGCCGAACCGCAGGGGGGGGCTATGGCTACACCTTC
>TRBV6-5|-|TRBJ2-5|TRBD1
CASQTQGVKTQYF
TGTGCCAGCCAAACGCAGGGGGTGAAGACCCAGTACTTC
>TRBV7-2|-|TRBJ2-7|TRBD2
CASSLAGVPYEQYF
TGTGCCAGCAGCCTGGCGGGGGTACCCTACGAGCAGTACTTC
>TRBV6-1|-|TRBJ1-5|-
CASSPGTDPFQPQHF
TGTGCCAGCAGCCCCGGGACCGACCCTTTTCAGCCCCAGCATTTT
>TRBV5-6|once|TRBJ2-5|TRBD2
CASSKTSEGETQYF
TGTGCCAGCAGCAAGACTAGCGAGGGAGAGACCCAGTACTTC
>TRBV4-2|-|TRBJ1-1|-
CASSQDLQGKSEAFF
TGTGCCAGCAGCCAAGATCTACAGGGTAAGTCCGAAGCTTTCTTT
>TRBV2|-|TRBJ1-4|-
CASSATNEKLFF
TGTGCCAGCAGTGCAACTAATGAAAAACTGTTTTTT
>TRBV5-1|-|TRBJ2-5|-
CASSFPGEETQYF
TGCGCCAGCAGCTTCCCAGGGGAAGAGACCCAGTACTTC
>TRBV5-1|-|TRBJ2-2|TRBD1
CASSTAGTVSAGELFF
TGCGCCAGCAGCACGGCCGGGACAGTATCGGCCGGGGAGCTGTTTTTT
>TRBV6-5|once|TRBJ2-1|TRBD1
CASSYSRTGTNEQFF
TGTGCCAGCAGTTACAGCCGGACAGGTACTAATGAGCAGTTCTTC
>TRBV27|-|TRBJ2-2|-
CASSLNRVPGELFF
TGTGCCAGCAGTTTAAACAGGGTCCCCGGGGAGCTGTTTTTT
>TRBV28|-|TRBJ2-5|-
CASSLSLPTETQYF
TGTGCCAGCAGTTTAAGTTTACCCACAGAGACCCAGTACTTC
>TRBV28|-|TRBJ1-2|-
CASSFFTGFYGYTF
TGTGCCAGCAGTTTTTTTACGGGTTTCTATGGCTACACCTTC
>TRBV5-1|-|TRBJ2-3|TRBD1
CASSPGGVTDTQYF
TGCGCCAGCAGCCCAGGGGGCGTCACAGATACGCAGTATTTT
>TRBV6-1|-|TRBJ1-5|-
CASKLIGLRNQPQHF
TGTGCCAGCAAATTAATAGGACTCCGCAATCAGCCCCAGCATTTT
>TRBV6-6|-|TRBJ1-1|-
CASSGAVTEAFF
TGTGCCAGCTCAGGGGCGGTCACTGAAGCTTTCTTT
>TRBV7-8|-|TRBJ2-2|TRBD1
CASSLGAGGNTGELFF
TGTGCCAGCAGCTTAGGGGCAGGGGGGAACACCGGGGAGCTGTTTTTT
>TRBV7-6|-|TRBJ1-4|-
CASSYGSGGNEKLFF
TGTGCCAGCAGCTACGGCAGCGGAGGGAATGAAAAACTGTTTTTT
>TRBV4-2|once|TRBJ2-3|TRBD2
CASSLGGTTHSSTDTQYF
TGTGCCAGCAGCCTCGGGGGGACTACTCATTCTAGCACAGATACGCAGTATTTT
>TRBV5-4|-|TRBJ2-7|TRBD1
CATSRTGQQSYEQYF
TGTGCCACTTCGAGGACAGGGCAACAATCCTACGAGCAGTACTTC
>TRBV19|-|TRBJ2-1|TRBD2
CASSIQASGRYNEQFF
TGTGCCAGTAGTATACAAGCTAGCGGGAGGTACAATGAGCAGTTCTTC
>TRBV7-3|-|TRBJ1-1|-
CASSLSQGREAFF
TGTGCCAGCAGCTTATCGCAGGGGCGGGAAGCTTTCTTT
>TRBV9|-|TRBJ2-7|-
CASSARDGAYEQYF
TGTGCCAGCAGCGCCCGGGACGGAGCCTACGAGCAGTACTTC
>TRBV5-1|-|TRBJ2-3|-
CASSIHFGATDTQYF
TGCGCCAGCAGTATTCACTTTGGCGCTACAGATACGCAGTATTTT
>TRBV11-3|-|TRBJ2-7|-
CASSLTLDTEQYF
TGTGCCAGCAGCTTGACTCTTGACACCGAGCAGTACTTC
>TRBV5-4|-|TRBJ1-4|TRBD1
CASSRTGDEKLFF
TGTGCCAGCAGCCGAACAGGGGATGAAAAACTGTTTTTT
>TRBV27|-|TRBJ1-3|-
CASISSGNTIYF
TGTGCCAGCATTAGCTCTGGAAACACCATATATTTT
>TRBV4-3|-|TRBJ1-2|TRBD1
CASSQEMQGASYGYTF
TGCGCCAGCAGCCAAGAGATGCAGGGGGCATCTTATGGCTACACCTTC
>TRBV15|-|TRBJ2-7|TRBD2
CATSRDGRAGEQYF
TGTGCCACCAGCAGAGACGGGAGGGCCGGCGAGCAGTACTTC
>TRBV15|-|TRBJ2-1|TRBD1
CATSKGQGGNEQFF
TGTGCCACCAGCAAGGGACAGGGGGGCAATGAGCAGTTCTTC
>TRBV25-1|-|TRBJ2-1|TRBD1
CASSRDRVYNEQFF
TGTGCCAGCAGTCGAGACAGGGTCTACAATGAGCAGTTCTTC
>TRBV19|-|TRBJ2-5|-
CASSDRTGKKTQYF
TGTGCCAGTAGTGACCGCACAGGGAAGAAGACCCAGTACTTC
>TRBV11-1|many|TRBJ1-4|-
CASSLGERSEKLFF
TGTGCCAGCAGCTTAGGCGAGAGAAGTGAAAAACTGTTTTTT
>TRBV15|-|TRBJ2-1|-
CATSGLGINYNEQFF
TGTGCCACCAGCGGACTGGGCATAAATTACAATGAGCAGTTCTTC
>TRBV29-1|once|TRBJ1-5|TRBD1
CSVGGGGQANQPQHF
TGCAGCGTCGGAGGGGGGGGACAGGCTAATCAGCCCCAGCATTTT
>TRBV29-1|-|TRBJ1-2|-
CSVRGVGDYGYTF
TGCAGCGTTCGAGGGGTTGGGGACTATGGCTACACCTTC
>TRBV28|once|TRBJ1-2|-
CASSAWSGYTF
TGTGCCAGCAGTGCGTGGAGCGGCTACACCTTC
>TRBV18|once|TRBJ2-5|-
CASSPLTVSQETQYF
TGTGCCAGCTCACCGCTCACAGTTAGCCAAGAGACCCAGTACTTC
>TRBV29-1|-|TRBJ1-3|-
CSVLQGSGNTIYF
TGCAGCGTCTTACAGGGCTCTGGAAACACCATATATTTT
>TRBV7-9|-|TRBJ1-1|TRBD1
CASSLVVGGTPEAFF
TGTGCCAGCAGCTTAGTGGTAGGGGGCACGCCTGAAGCTTTCTTT
>TRBV5-1|-|TRBJ2-1|-
CASRTYDGGLYNEQFF
TGCGCCAGCAGGACTTATGACGGGGGGCTCTACAATGAGCAGTTCTTC
>TRBV5-4|-|TRBJ2-3|TRBD2
CASRFGRGTDTQYF
TGTGCCAGCAGGTTCGGGAGGGGCACAGATACGCAGTATTTT
>TRBV7-8|-|TRBJ1-1|TRBD1
CASSLGGTGVTEAFF
TGTGCCAGCAGCTTAGGGGGAACAGGGGTCACTGAAGCTTTCTTT
>TRBV29-1|-|TRBJ2-3|-
CSVAASTDTQYF
TGCAGCGTTGCTGCTAGCACAGATACGCAGTATTTT
>TRBV5-4|-|TRBJ1-1|-
CASSLRGANTEAFF
TGTGCCAGCAGCTTGCGGGGGGCGAACACTGAAGCTTTCTTT
>TRBV6-4|-|TRBJ2-5|-
CASGVTQYF
TGTGCCAGTGGGGTGACCCAGTACTTC